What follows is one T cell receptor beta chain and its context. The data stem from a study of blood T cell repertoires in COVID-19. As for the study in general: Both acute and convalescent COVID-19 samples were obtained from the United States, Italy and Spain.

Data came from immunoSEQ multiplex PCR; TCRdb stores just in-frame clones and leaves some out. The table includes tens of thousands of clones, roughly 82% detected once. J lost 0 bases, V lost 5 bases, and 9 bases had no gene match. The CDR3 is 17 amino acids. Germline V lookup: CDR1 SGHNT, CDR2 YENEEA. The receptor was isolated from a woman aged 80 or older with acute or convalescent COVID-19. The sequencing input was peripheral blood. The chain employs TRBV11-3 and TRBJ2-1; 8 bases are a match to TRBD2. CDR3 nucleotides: TGTGCCAGCAGCCTCCTTGGGAGCGGGAGCTCCTACAATGAGCAGTTCTTC. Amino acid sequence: CASSLLGSGSSYNEQFF.